These T cell receptor beta chains were read from a single sample in a study of patients and donors after allogeneic stem cell transplantation. TCRdb called the RT-PCR reads again in MiXCR, with one record for every CDR3 protein. This sample has around 150,000 distinct CDR3 sequences; about a third occur once, and the top ten carry 40% to 55%. The sequencing sample was made of blood, either unsorted or a sorted T cell fraction (not recorded which). The receptors come from a human donor who was either an allogeneic HSCT recipient or a stem cell or donor lymphocyte infusion donor (not recorded which). It is not recorded whose cells these are; they may come from a transplant donor. Both conserved end residues are part of each CDR3. The D gene is left open where the match is weak. Only some rows state a clone size, as once, few, many or a class for expanded clones.

J gene: TRBJ2-3; clone size: .; V gene: TRBV6-2/TRBV6-3; D gene: TRBD1; CDR3 length: 14; CDR3 protein: CATLFGQGQDTQYF; CDR3 DNA: TGTGCCACCCTTTTCGGACAGGGGCAAGATACGCAGTATTTT
J gene: TRBJ1-6; clone size: .; V gene: TRBV9; D gene: .; CDR3 length: 12; CDR3 protein: CASSVYGSPLHF; CDR3 DNA: TGTGCCAGCAGCGTATATGGATCACCCCTCCACTTT
J gene: TRBJ1-6; clone size: .; V gene: TRBV9; D gene: TRBD1; CDR3 length: 16; CDR3 protein: CASSLNRGRGNSPLHF; CDR3 DNA: TGTGCCAGCAGTCTCAACAGGGGGCGAGGGAATTCACCCCTCCACTTT
J gene: TRBJ1-1; clone size: .; V gene: TRBV27; D gene: .; CDR3 length: 13; CDR3 protein: CASSRIFGTEAFF; CDR3 DNA: TGTGCCAGCAGCCGTATTTTTGGCACTGAAGCTTTCTTT
J gene: TRBJ2-1; clone size: few; V gene: TRBV12-3/TRBV12-4; D gene: .; CDR3 length: 16; CDR3 protein: CASSKSGAWAYNEQFF; CDR3 DNA: TGTGCCAGCAGTAAGTCCGGGGCCTGGGCCTACAATGAGCAGTTCTTC
J gene: TRBJ1-2; clone size: .; V gene: TRBV12-3/TRBV12-4; D gene: TRBD1; CDR3 length: 14; CDR3 protein: CASSYRDRANGYTF; CDR3 DNA: TGTGCCAGCAGCTACCGGGACAGGGCAAATGGCTACACCTTC
J gene: TRBJ2-7; clone size: .; V gene: TRBV9; D gene: .; CDR3 length: 13; CDR3 protein: CASTRTDGSEQYF; CDR3 DNA: TGTGCCAGCACGCGGACAGACGGAAGTGAGCAGTACTTC
J gene: TRBJ2-5; clone size: .; V gene: TRBV3-1; D gene: .; CDR3 length: 14; CDR3 protein: CASSQVVGRETQYF; CDR3 DNA: TGTGCCAGCAGCCAAGTTGTCGGGCGGGAGACCCAGTACTTC
J gene: TRBJ1-3; clone size: .; V gene: TRBV12-3/TRBV12-4; D gene: TRBD1; CDR3 length: 16; CDR3 protein: CASSFVDRVVGNTIYF; CDR3 DNA: TGTGCCAGCAGTTTTGTGGACAGGGTAGTTGGAAACACCATATATTTT
J gene: TRBJ2-6; clone size: .; V gene: TRBV20-1; D gene: .; CDR3 length: 13; CDR3 protein: CSARPSGANVLTF; CDR3 DNA: TGCAGTGCCCGCCCGAGTGGGGCCAACGTCCTGACTTTC
J gene: TRBJ2-3; clone size: few; V gene: TRBV12-3/TRBV12-4; D gene: .; CDR3 length: 15; CDR3 protein: CASWEYGTRTDTQYF; CDR3 DNA: TGTGCCAGTTGGGAGTACGGGACGCGGACAGATACGCAGTATTTT
J gene: TRBJ1-2; clone size: few; V gene: TRBV6-5; D gene: .; CDR3 length: 16; CDR3 protein: CASSYSIGRAMYGYTF; CDR3 DNA: TGTGCCAGCAGTTACTCGATTGGCAGGGCCATGTATGGCTACACCTTC
J gene: TRBJ1-2; clone size: .; V gene: TRBV12-3/TRBV12-4; D gene: .; CDR3 length: 13; CDR3 protein: CASSSGPLYGYTF; CDR3 DNA: TGTGCCAGCAGTTCGGGACCCCTCTATGGCTACACCTTC
J gene: TRBJ2-1; clone size: .; V gene: TRBV7-2; D gene: .; CDR3 length: 11; CDR3 protein: CASSLGAFPFF; CDR3 DNA: TGTGCCAGCAGCTTAGGGGCCTTCCCGTTCTTC
J gene: TRBJ1-2; clone size: .; V gene: TRBV12-3/TRBV12-4; D gene: TRBD1; CDR3 length: 16; CDR3 protein: CASGTGTGRRGVGYTF; CDR3 DNA: TGTGCCAGCGGAACCGGGACAGGGAGAAGGGGCGTTGGCTACACCTTC